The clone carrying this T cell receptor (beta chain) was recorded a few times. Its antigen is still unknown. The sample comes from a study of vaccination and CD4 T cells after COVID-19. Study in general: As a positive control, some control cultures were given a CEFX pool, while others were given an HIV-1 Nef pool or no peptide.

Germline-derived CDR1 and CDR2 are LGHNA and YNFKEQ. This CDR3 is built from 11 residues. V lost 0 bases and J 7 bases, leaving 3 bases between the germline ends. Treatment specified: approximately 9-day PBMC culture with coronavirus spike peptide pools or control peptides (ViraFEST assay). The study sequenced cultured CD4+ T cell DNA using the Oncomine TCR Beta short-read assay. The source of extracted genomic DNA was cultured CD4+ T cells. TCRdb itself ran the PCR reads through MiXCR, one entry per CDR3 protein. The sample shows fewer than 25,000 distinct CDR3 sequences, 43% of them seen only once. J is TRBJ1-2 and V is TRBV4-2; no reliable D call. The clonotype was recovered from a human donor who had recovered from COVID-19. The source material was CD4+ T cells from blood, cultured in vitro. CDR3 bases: TGTGCCAGCAGCCAAGAGGGTGGCTACACCTTC. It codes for CASSQEGGYTF.